This is a list of T cell receptor beta chains from one sample in a study of blood T cell repertoires in COVID-19. The protocol was immunoSEQ multiplex PCR, while the TCRdb copy is restricted to in-frame clones and leaves out a portion. The table has 130,000 to 150,000 clones, 87% seen once; the top ten hold 10% to 12%. Sequenced: PBMCs or T cells enriched from blood (not recorded which). The receptors stem from a man in his fifties or sixties who had recovered from COVID-19. Both conserved end residues are part of each CDR3. Fields, in order: D gene, J gene, V gene, clone size, CDR3 DNA, CDR3 protein. The D gene is left open where the match is weak. Size is omitted from some rows. Given values are once, few, many or a class for expanded clones.

d_call: TRBD1; j_call: TRBJ2-2; v_call: TRBV5-1; clone_size: .; cdr3_nt: TGCGCCTCTCATCCCGGGACAGGGCGTATTTCCGGGGAGCTGTTTTTT; cdr3_aa: CASHPGTGRISGELFF
d_call: .; j_call: TRBJ1-5; v_call: TRBV30; clone_size: .; cdr3_nt: TGTGCCTGGAACCCAGGGGTGGGGCCCCAGCATTTT; cdr3_aa: CAWNPGVGPQHF
d_call: TRBD2; j_call: TRBJ2-7; v_call: TRBV18; clone_size: .; cdr3_nt: TGTGCCAGCTCACCCCGGACTAGCGGAAACGAGCAGTACTTC; cdr3_aa: CASSPRTSGNEQYF
d_call: TRBD1; j_call: TRBJ1-6; v_call: TRBV7-6; clone_size: .; cdr3_nt: TGTGCCAGCAGCTTAGAGGGGGCGCGGAATTCACCCCTCCACTTT; cdr3_aa: CASSLEGARNSPLHF
d_call: .; j_call: TRBJ1-4; v_call: TRBV21-1; clone_size: once; cdr3_nt: TGTGCCAGCAGCAAAGCGCTTTGGGGACAGCCTGCAACTAATGAAAAACTGTTTTTT; cdr3_aa: CASSKALWGQPATNEKLFF
d_call: .; j_call: TRBJ2-7; v_call: TRBV29-1; clone_size: .; cdr3_nt: TGCAGCGTTATCGGCGGGAAGATGACCTACGAGCAGTACTTC; cdr3_aa: CSVIGGKMTYEQYF
d_call: .; j_call: TRBJ2-4; v_call: TRBV20-1; clone_size: .; cdr3_nt: TGCAGTGCTACGAGGTTAGGCTTC; cdr3_aa: CSATRLGF
d_call: TRBD2; j_call: TRBJ2-7; v_call: TRBV6-5; clone_size: .; cdr3_nt: TGTGCCAGCAGGGCGGGGGTGCCCTACGAGCAGTACTTC; cdr3_aa: CASRAGVPYEQYF
d_call: TRBD1; j_call: TRBJ2-1; v_call: TRBV19; clone_size: .; cdr3_nt: TGTGCCAGTAGCCGGGACAGTTACAATGAGCAGTTCTTC; cdr3_aa: CASSRDSYNEQFF
d_call: .; j_call: TRBJ2-7; v_call: TRBV7-2; clone_size: once; cdr3_nt: TGTGCCAGCAGCCCTAGACTAGGAACCTACGAGCAGTACTTC; cdr3_aa: CASSPRLGTYEQYF
d_call: .; j_call: TRBJ1-1; v_call: TRBV13; clone_size: .; cdr3_nt: TGTGCCAGCAGCTTAGAAACAGGCTCCACTGAAGCTTTCTTT; cdr3_aa: CASSLETGSTEAFF
d_call: .; j_call: TRBJ1-5; v_call: TRBV3-1/TRBV3-2; clone_size: .; cdr3_nt: TGTGCCAGCAGCCAAGATGCAACAAGAGGTCAGCCCCAGCATTTT; cdr3_aa: CASSQDATRGQPQHF
d_call: .; j_call: TRBJ2-2; v_call: TRBV4-1; clone_size: .; cdr3_nt: TGCGCCAGCAGCCAGACAGGGACTTTCGGGGAGCTGTTTTTT; cdr3_aa: CASSQTGTFGELFF
d_call: TRBD1; j_call: TRBJ2-7; v_call: TRBV5-1; clone_size: .; cdr3_nt: TGCGCCAGCAGCTCGGGACAGGGGTTCGACGAGCAGTACTTC; cdr3_aa: CASSSGQGFDEQYF
d_call: .; j_call: TRBJ1-4; v_call: TRBV5-1; clone_size: .; cdr3_nt: TGCGCCAGCAGCTGGGGAGGGCGAGGCAGTAATGAAAAACTGTTTTTT; cdr3_aa: CASSWGGRGSNEKLFF
d_call: TRBD2; j_call: TRBJ2-2; v_call: TRBV2; clone_size: few; cdr3_nt: TGTGCCAAAAAGCGGGGAACTGGGGAGCTGTTTTTT; cdr3_aa: CAKKRGTGELFF
d_call: .; j_call: TRBJ1-1; v_call: TRBV7-2; clone_size: once; cdr3_nt: TGTGCCAGCAGCCCCCGAGCGAACACTGAAGCTTTCTTT; cdr3_aa: CASSPRANTEAFF
d_call: TRBD1; j_call: TRBJ1-2; v_call: TRBV9; clone_size: .; cdr3_nt: TGTGCCAGCAGCCCAAGGACAGGGGTAATCTATGGCTACACCTTC; cdr3_aa: CASSPRTGVIYGYTF
d_call: TRBD2; j_call: TRBJ2-1; v_call: TRBV5-6; clone_size: .; cdr3_nt: TGTGCCAGCAGTTCGGGACTAGCGGGAGCTGACGGCTACAATGAGCAGTTCTTC; cdr3_aa: CASSSGLAGADGYNEQFF
d_call: .; j_call: TRBJ2-2; v_call: TRBV28; clone_size: .; cdr3_nt: TGTGCCAGCAGCCGACGGGGAGCGAACACCGGGGAGCTGTTTTTT; cdr3_aa: CASSRRGANTGELFF
d_call: .; j_call: TRBJ1-4; v_call: TRBV3-1/TRBV3-2; clone_size: .; cdr3_nt: TGTGCCAGCAGCCAATCGGGAACTAATGAAAAACTGTTTTTT; cdr3_aa: CASSQSGTNEKLFF
d_call: .; j_call: TRBJ2-3; v_call: TRBV7-9; clone_size: .; cdr3_nt: TGTGCCAGCAGCGTGGACATCACAGATACGCAGTATTTT; cdr3_aa: CASSVDITDTQYF
d_call: .; j_call: TRBJ1-5; v_call: TRBV27; clone_size: .; cdr3_nt: TGTGCCAGTGGGAGTAGCAATCAGCCCCAGCATTTT; cdr3_aa: CASGSSNQPQHF
d_call: TRBD1; j_call: TRBJ1-2; v_call: TRBV19; clone_size: few; cdr3_nt: TGTGCCAGTACTTACCCAGGGACAGTCAACTATGGCTACACCTTC; cdr3_aa: CASTYPGTVNYGYTF
d_call: .; j_call: TRBJ1-5; v_call: TRBV27; clone_size: .; cdr3_nt: TGTGCCAGCAGTTCAAGGGGCGGTTATAGCAATCAGCCCCAGCATTTT; cdr3_aa: CASSSRGGYSNQPQHF
d_call: .; j_call: TRBJ2-1; v_call: TRBV18; clone_size: .; cdr3_nt: TGTGCCAGCTCACCTACAGCCGTATCTGGTGAGCAGTTCTTC; cdr3_aa: CASSPTAVSGEQFF
d_call: TRBD1; j_call: TRBJ2-6; v_call: TRBV19; clone_size: .; cdr3_nt: TGTGCCAGTATTCGGACAGGGACGGGGGCCAACGTCCTGACTTTC; cdr3_aa: CASIRTGTGANVLTF
d_call: .; j_call: TRBJ1-2; v_call: TRBV15; clone_size: .; cdr3_nt: TGTGCCACCAGCAGCCGTAACTATGGCTACACCTTC; cdr3_aa: CATSSRNYGYTF
d_call: TRBD2; j_call: TRBJ2-1; v_call: TRBV11-2; clone_size: .; cdr3_nt: TGTGCCAGCAGCTCCCAGCGGGGGAGTGTGGGTAATGAGCAGTTCTTC; cdr3_aa: CASSSQRGSVGNEQFF
d_call: .; j_call: TRBJ1-1; v_call: TRBV2; clone_size: .; cdr3_nt: TGTGCCAGCAGCCCCCGGAGTCGGGACACTGAAGCTTTCTTT; cdr3_aa: CASSPRSRDTEAFF
d_call: TRBD1; j_call: TRBJ2-2; v_call: TRBV30; clone_size: once; cdr3_nt: TGTGCCTGGGCCAGGGGGAAGACGAACACCGGGGAGCTGTTTTTT; cdr3_aa: CAWARGKTNTGELFF
d_call: .; j_call: TRBJ2-2; v_call: TRBV18; clone_size: .; cdr3_nt: TGTGCCAGCTCACAAACGCGGGGAACCGGGGAGCTGTTTTTT; cdr3_aa: CASSQTRGTGELFF
d_call: TRBD2; j_call: TRBJ2-1; v_call: TRBV5-1; clone_size: .; cdr3_nt: TGCGCCAGCAGCCTACTAGCGGGGGGATACAATGAGCAGTTCTTC; cdr3_aa: CASSLLAGGYNEQFF
d_call: TRBD1; j_call: TRBJ2-1; v_call: TRBV9; clone_size: few; cdr3_nt: TGTGCCAGCAGCGTCGCCCCGAGACAGGGGTTTAATGAGCAGTTCTTC; cdr3_aa: CASSVAPRQGFNEQFF
d_call: TRBD1; j_call: TRBJ2-2; v_call: TRBV28; clone_size: .; cdr3_nt: TGTGCCTCTCGCCGGGCAGGGGGAACCGGGGAGCTGTTTTTT; cdr3_aa: CASRRAGGTGELFF
d_call: .; j_call: TRBJ1-5; v_call: TRBV3-1/TRBV3-2; clone_size: .; cdr3_nt: TGTGCCAGCAGCCCAGACCTTGAGCAGCCCCAGCATTTT; cdr3_aa: CASSPDLEQPQHF
d_call: TRBD1; j_call: TRBJ1-4; v_call: TRBV11-2; clone_size: .; cdr3_nt: TGTGCCAGCAGTCGACAGGGGGCAACTAATGAAAAACTGTTTTTT; cdr3_aa: CASSRQGATNEKLFF
d_call: TRBD2; j_call: TRBJ2-7; v_call: TRBV5-6; clone_size: few; cdr3_nt: TGTGCCAGCACTCTAGCGGGAGGGAGGTACGAGCAGTACTTC; cdr3_aa: CASTLAGGRYEQYF
d_call: TRBD1; j_call: TRBJ1-1; v_call: TRBV7-9; clone_size: .; cdr3_nt: TGTGCCAGCAGCCAACAGGGGGCCACTGAAGCTTTCTTT; cdr3_aa: CASSQQGATEAFF
d_call: .; j_call: TRBJ1-1; v_call: TRBV18; clone_size: few; cdr3_nt: TGTGCCAGCCAGAACACTGAAGCTTTCTTT; cdr3_aa: CASQNTEAFF
d_call: TRBD1; j_call: TRBJ2-7; v_call: TRBV18; clone_size: .; cdr3_nt: TGTGCCAGCTCAGCAAACAGGGGGCCGACCTACGAGCAGTACTTC; cdr3_aa: CASSANRGPTYEQYF
d_call: .; j_call: TRBJ1-1; v_call: TRBV6-5; clone_size: .; cdr3_nt: TGTGCCATCAAGCAGGGTAGAAACACTGAAGCTTTCTTT; cdr3_aa: CAIKQGRNTEAFF
d_call: .; j_call: TRBJ2-7; v_call: TRBV27; clone_size: .; cdr3_nt: TGTGCCAGCAGTTTCATTTCAGCCCGACGGGGCTACGAGCAGTACTTC; cdr3_aa: CASSFISARRGYEQYF
d_call: TRBD1; j_call: TRBJ2-1; v_call: TRBV28; clone_size: .; cdr3_nt: TGTGCCAGCTCTCCCACCCGGGACAGGAGATACAATGAGCAGTTCTTC; cdr3_aa: CASSPTRDRRYNEQFF
d_call: .; j_call: TRBJ2-3; v_call: TRBV5-5; clone_size: .; cdr3_nt: TGTGCCAGCAGCTTTACACGGACAAGCACAGATACGCAGTATTTT; cdr3_aa: CASSFTRTSTDTQYF
d_call: .; j_call: TRBJ2-2; v_call: TRBV5-1; clone_size: .; cdr3_nt: TGCGCCAGCAGCTTGGCAGGGGTCAACACCGGGGAGCTGTTTTTT; cdr3_aa: CASSLAGVNTGELFF